Following are 30 T cell receptor beta chains from one sample sequenced in a study of beta chain features in type 1 diabetes. TCRB transcripts that were expressed got sequenced, as all of the isolated RNA had been reverse transcribed. Some clones are missing from TCRdb's copy, which holds only in-frame ones; the method was immunoSEQ multiplex PCR. This sample has around 250,000 clones, with 55% to 70% found just once. Sequenced input: naive CD4+ T cells from blood. These receptors were taken from a man aged 30-40 years in good health.

The CDR3 sequence: CAISESTGGGFYTF. The DNA for the CDR3 is TGTGCCATCAGTGAGTCAACAGGCGGCGGTTTCTACACCTTC. The chain carries TRBV10-3 and TRBJ1-2; D perhaps matches TRBD1 (5 bases). Germline V gene data show CDR1 as ENHRY and CDR2 as SYGVKD. The CDR3 sequence is 14 residues long. V gave up 0 bases and J gave up 10 bases, with 15 bases separating them.

This clone was found a few times. The DNA for the CDR3 is TGTGCCAGCGAGATACTTGATACGCAGTATTTT. Protein product: CASEILDTQYF. This chain uses TRBV25-1 with TRBJ2-3; D is uncertain. Germline assignment: CDR1 MGHDK and CDR2 SYGVNS. CDR3 length: 11 amino acids. V was clipped by 8 bases and J by 6 bases, with 9 bases between them.

The genes are TRBV6-5 and TRBJ2-5; TRBD1 matches at 7 bases. Germline CDR1 and CDR2: MNHEY and SVGAGI. The V segment lost 0 bases and the J segment 3 bases; nucleotides outside the gene matches: 4. This CDR3 spans 15 amino acids. Here the CDR3 DNA reads TGTGCCAGCAGTTACTCGAGGGGACAGAAAGAGACCCAGTACTTC. It yields the protein CASSYSRGQKETQYF.

The genes are TRBV6-6 and TRBJ2-7; 11 positions match TRBD2. The germline V gene encodes CDR1 MNHNY and CDR2 SVGAGI (reference sequence). Trimming cost V 2 bases and J 4 bases; bases outside gene matches: 7. CDR3 size: 16 residues. The CDR3 region is CASSYERLAGRYEQYF. CDR3 coding DNA: TGTGCCAGCAGTTACGAAAGACTAGCGGGGCGATACGAGCAGTACTTC.

The chain has TRBV4-1 and TRBJ1-2; D is perhaps TRBD1 (6 bases). Germline V gene data show CDR1 as MGHRA and CDR2 as YSYEKL. Trimming stripped 4 bases from V and 3 bases from J, with 15 bases between. The CDR3 totals 15 residues. The CDR3 nucleotides are TGCGCCAGCAGCCCGCTACAGACAGGCGACTATGGCTACACCTTC. Amino acids: CASSPLQTGDYGYTF.

The rearrangement links TRBV6-1 to TRBJ2-7, with D maybe TRBD1 (6 bases). The CDR3 length is 12 residues. The V gene's germline CDR1 is MNHNS and CDR2 SASEGT. V lost 6 bases and J lost 3, with 9 bases in between. CDR3 nucleotides: TGTGCCAGCAGGTGGGACATCTACGAGCAGTACTTC. This codes for CASRWDIYEQYF.

The V gene is TRBV25-1, the J gene TRBJ2-7, with 8 nucleotides matching TRBD1. V was clipped by 5 bases and J by 3 bases; unmatched bases: 9. Germline V gene data show CDR1 as MGHDK and CDR2 as SYGVNS. CDR3 length: 15 residues. The CDR3 is CASSPTGVMSYEQYF. The DNA of the CDR3 is TGTGCCAGCAGTCCGACAGGGGTAATGAGCTACGAGCAGTACTTC.

V gene TRBV15 combines with J gene TRBJ2-5; 12 bases are shared with TRBD2. V shed 0 bases and J 1 base; nucleotides not matched to a gene: 6. CDR1 is LNHNV and CDR2 is YYDKDF in the germline V gene (reference sequence). The CDR3 spans 18 residues. CDR3 residues: CATSRESLAGGPQETQYF. Written as DNA, the CDR3 is TGTGCCACCAGCAGAGAGTCTCTAGCGGGAGGGCCCCAAGAGACCCAGTACTTC.

This chain links TRBV29-1 with TRBJ2-5; D is possibly TRBD1 (7 bases). The CDR3 is made up of 15 amino acids. The ends were cut back, 0 bases at V and 5 bases at J, with 16 bases in the middle. Germline V gene sequence: CDR1 SQVTM, CDR2 ANQGSEA. CDR3 sequence (DNA): TGCAGCGTTGAAGATCTGGAACAGGGGAGGGAGACCCAGTACTTC. This gives the protein CSVEDLEQGRETQYF.

The chain recombines TRBV7-9 with TRBJ2-3; the match to TRBD2 covers 9 bases. Losses at the gene ends were 4 bases for V and 1 base for J; bases not matched to a gene: 6. The germline CDR1 and CDR2 sequences are SEHNR and FQNEAQ (reference sequence). The CDR3 totals 16 residues. The CDR3: CASSSNSGGRTDTQYF. The CDR3 DNA follows: TGTGCCAGCAGCTCGAATAGCGGGGGCCGCACAGATACGCAGTATTTT.

The chain joins TRBV4-2 to TRBJ1-2, with no clear D. Trimming removed 0 bases from V and 5 bases from J, with 16 bases in between. CDR3 size: 16 residues. The V gene's germline CDR1 is LGHNA and CDR2 YNFKEQ. The CDR3 bases are TGTGCCAGCAGCCAAGAGGGTGGGTCTAGCCTGTATGGCTACACCTTC. Its protein is CASSQEGGSSLYGYTF.

This clone appeared a few times. This chain uses TRBV7-2 with TRBJ2-3, with 11 bases that match TRBD1. The V and J ends lost 3 bases and 7 bases, in that order; junction bases with no gene match: 9. CDR3 length: 16 residues. Per the germline V gene, CDR1 is SGHTA and CDR2 is FQGNSA. The CDR3 loop reads CASSFTGTGGPNTQYF. Written as DNA, the CDR3 is TGTGCCAGCAGCTTCACCGGGACAGGGGGGCCCAATACGCAGTATTTT.

In the case of this clone: At one end, the junction sequence differs from germline, possibly due to a read error. The chain carries TRBV20-1 and TRBJ2-3; no clear D. CDR1 is DFQATT and CDR2 is SNEGSKA in the germline V gene (reference sequence). The CDR3 totals 10 residues. The CDR3 loop reads CSARDQQPLF. For the CDR3, the DNA is TGCAGTGCTAGAGATCAGCAACCTCTATTT.

The J gene is TRBJ1-2, the V gene TRBV30; the match to TRBD1 covers 10 bases. The V and J ends lost 1 base and 2 bases, in that order; junction bases with no gene match: 4. This CDR3 is 15 amino acids long. Germline V gives CDR1 GTSNPN, CDR2 SVGIG (reference sequence). The CDR3 region is CAWSGGTGENYGYTF. CDR3 nucleotide sequence: TGTGCCTGGAGTGGAGGGACAGGGGAAAACTATGGCTACACCTTC.

The chain employs TRBV7-2 and TRBJ2-4, with 7 bases matching TRBD1. Germline CDR1 and CDR2: SGHTA and FQGNSA. V lost 5 bases to trimming and J lost 1 base; unmatched junction nucleotides: 2. The CDR3 covers 14 residues. The CDR3 sequence is CASSLQGAKNIQYF. DNA for the CDR3: TGTGCCAGCAGCCTACAGGGGGCCAAAAACATTCAGTACTTC.

The chain combines TRBV15 with TRBJ2-1; 12 nucleotides align to TRBD2. The CDR3 runs to 15 residues. CDR1 LNHNV and CDR2 YYDKDF come from the germline V gene (reference sequence). The V segment lost 0 bases and the J segment 6 bases; nucleotides outside the gene matches: 0. The CDR3 is CATSREGLAGNEQFF. CDR3 in DNA: TGTGCCACCAGCAGAGAGGGACTAGCGGGCAATGAGCAGTTCTTC.

J is TRBJ2-4 and V is TRBV11-2; D unresolved. This CDR3 is built from 14 residues. Trimming left V 3 bases short and J 0 bases short, with 6 bases between. CDR1 is SGHAT, CDR2 FQNNGV, per germline. This CDR3 is CASSFLLAKNIQYF. CDR3 coding DNA: TGTGCCAGCAGCTTCCTGTTAGCCAAAAACATTCAGTACTTC.

V gene TRBV9 combines with J gene TRBJ1-4; TRBD1 agrees at 9 bases. With V trimmed by 2 bases and J by 5 bases, 4 bases remained unmatched. The CDR3 runs 15 residues. Germline-derived CDR1 and CDR2 are SGDLS and YYNGEE. CDR3 residues: CASSVAGTGNEKLFF. CDR3 bases: TGTGCCAGCAGCGTCGCTGGGACAGGGAATGAAAAACTGTTTTTT.

The chain couples TRBV7-2 to TRBJ2-3; 13 bases are shared with TRBD2. Germline V gene lookup returns CDR1 SGHTA and CDR2 FQGNSA. V shed 4 bases, J shed 6 bases, and the junction held 7 bases outside the gene matches. The CDR3 spans 16 residues. The CDR3 DNA follows: TGTGCCAGCAGCTCCACTAGCGGGAGGGCGGGTGATACGCAGTATTTT. This codes for CASSSTSGRAGDTQYF.

This chain uses TRBV13 with TRBJ1-5, with TRBD1 as a possible D gene (6 bases). Germline CDR1 PRHDT, CDR2 FYEKMQ (reference sequence). The CDR3 loop spans 16 amino acids. Trimming pared 7 bases from V and 2 bases from J, leaving 18 bases between. CDR3 amino acids: CASIRRGGEGNQPQHF. The CDR3 nucleotides read TGTGCCAGCATCCGCCGGGGGGGCGAAGGCAATCAGCCCCAGCATTTT.

This sequence joins TRBV5-4 and TRBJ2-1; D ambiguous. Per germline, CDR1 SGHNT and CDR2 YYREEE (reference sequence). The CDR3 spans 13 residues. V was trimmed by 5 bases and J by 5 bases, leaving 11 bases between them. This CDR3 reads CASRNLENNEQFF. CDR3 in DNA: TGTGCCAGCAGGAATCTGGAAAACAATGAGCAGTTCTTC.

In this sample, this clone turned up a few times. The chain couples TRBV29-1 to TRBJ2-2; TRBD1 agrees at 9 bases. The CDR3 covers 12 residues. CDR1 and CDR2 (germline): SQVTM, ANQGSEA. V lost 6 bases and J lost 9; bases outside the gene matches: 5. The CDR3 DNA is TGCAGCGTGAGAACAGGGGGCCGGGAGCTGTTTTTT. It encodes CSVRTGGRELFF.

This clone was detected a few times. The same CDR3 can be traced to other DNA sequences in this sample. The chain uses TRBV29-1 and TRBJ2-3, with D possibly being TRBD2 (5 bases). The V gene lost 2 bases and the J gene lost 3 bases, with 6 bases spanning the gap. This CDR3 comprises 12 residues. Looked up from germline, CDR1 is SQVTM and CDR2 is ANQGSEA. Written as DNA, the CDR3 is TGCAGCGTTGAACCGGGGACAGATACGCAGTATTTT. This translates into CSVEPGTDTQYF.

CDR3 in DNA: TGTGCCAGCAGCTTGTGGCGCCAGGGGATCTACGAGCAGTACTTC. Its protein is CASSLWRQGIYEQYF. The chain recombines TRBV5-6 with TRBJ2-7, with D perhaps TRBD1 (6 bases). V lost 1 base and J 3 bases, leaving 14 bases between the germline ends. Per the germline V gene, CDR1 is SGHDT and CDR2 is YYEEEE. The CDR3 loop spans 15 amino acids.

This chain links TRBV20-1 with TRBJ2-4; D is unclear. CDR3 length: 11 residues. Germline V gives CDR1 DFQATT, CDR2 SNEGSKA (reference sequence). Trimming removed 1 base at V and 9 bases at J, with 7 bases between. The CDR3 spells CSARGRGIQYF. CDR3 sequence (DNA): TGCAGTGCTAGAGGACGAGGCATTCAGTACTTC.

V usage is TRBV9 and J usage is TRBJ2-1; the D gene could be TRBD1 or TRBD2 (5 bases each). V lost 1 base and J 4 bases, leaving 12 bases between the germline ends. CDR3 length equals 15 residues. Germline V gene sequence: CDR1 SGDLS, CDR2 YYNGEE. The DNA for the CDR3 is TGTGCCAGCAGCGTACTGGGGACCTTATACAATGAGCAGTTCTTC. Translation gives CASSVLGTLYNEQFF.

The rearrangement links TRBV30 to TRBJ1-1; D is unresolved. CDR3 size: 13 residues. V dropped 5 bases and J dropped 0 bases, with 10 bases sitting between them. CDR1 is GTSNPN and CDR2 is SVGIG in the germline V gene (reference sequence). CDR3 loop: CAWGLNLNTEAFF. The CDR3, as DNA: TGTGCCTGGGGGCTAAATCTGAACACTGAAGCTTTCTTT.

Only a few counts were recorded for this clone. The rearrangement joins TRBV15 to TRBJ2-6; the D is unclear. CDR1 and CDR2 from the germline V gene are LNHNV and YYDKDF (reference sequence). The CDR3 is made up of 15 amino acids. V lost 5 bases to trimming and J lost 3 bases, with 11 bases between them. CDR3 region: CATSRTDFGANVLTF. The CDR3 region has the DNA TGTGCCACCAGCCGGACCGACTTTGGGGCCAACGTCCTGACTTTC.

This chain joins TRBV13 and TRBJ1-2; D is uncertain. V shed 1 base and J shed 2 bases, with 5 bases lying between them. This CDR3 has 13 residues. Germline V gives CDR1 PRHDT, CDR2 FYEKMQ (reference sequence). The CDR3 here is CASSLEGNYGYTF. CDR3 bases: TGTGCCAGCAGCTTAGAGGGAAACTATGGCTACACCTTC.

This clone occurred once. The chain combines TRBV9 with TRBJ2-1; D is uncertain. Germline loops: CDR1 SGDLS, CDR2 YYNGEE. CDR3 length: 14 residues. V lost 0 bases and J lost 6, with 10 bases in between. CDR3 sequence reads: CASSVATESNEQFF. DNA for the CDR3: TGTGCCAGCAGCGTAGCTACAGAAAGCAATGAGCAGTTCTTC.